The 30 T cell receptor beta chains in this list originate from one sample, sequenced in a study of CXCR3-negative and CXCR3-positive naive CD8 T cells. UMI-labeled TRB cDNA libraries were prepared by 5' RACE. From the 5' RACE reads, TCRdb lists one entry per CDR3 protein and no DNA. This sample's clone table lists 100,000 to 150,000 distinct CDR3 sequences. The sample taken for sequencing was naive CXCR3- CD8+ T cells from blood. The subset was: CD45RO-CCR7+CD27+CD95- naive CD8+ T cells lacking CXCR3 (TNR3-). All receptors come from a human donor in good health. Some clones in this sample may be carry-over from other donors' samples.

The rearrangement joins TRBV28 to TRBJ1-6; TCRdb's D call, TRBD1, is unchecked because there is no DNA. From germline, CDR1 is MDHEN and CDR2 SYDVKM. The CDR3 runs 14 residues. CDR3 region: CASIRDRRNSPLHF.

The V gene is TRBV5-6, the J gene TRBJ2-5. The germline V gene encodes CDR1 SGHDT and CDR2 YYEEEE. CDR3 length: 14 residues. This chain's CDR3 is CASSLNLYQETQYF.

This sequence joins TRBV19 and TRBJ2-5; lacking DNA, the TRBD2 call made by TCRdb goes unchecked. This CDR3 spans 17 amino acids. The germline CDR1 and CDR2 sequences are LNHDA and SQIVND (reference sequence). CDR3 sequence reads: CASSIVGDWLLGETQYF.

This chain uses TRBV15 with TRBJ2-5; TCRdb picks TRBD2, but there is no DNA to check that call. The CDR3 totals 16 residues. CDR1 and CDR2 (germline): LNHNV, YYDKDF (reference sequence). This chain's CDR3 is CATSLTSGAPRETQYF. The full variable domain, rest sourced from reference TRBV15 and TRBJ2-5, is DAMVIQNPRYQVTQFGKPVTLSCSQTLNHNVMYWYQQKSSQAPKLLFHYYDKDFNNEADTPDNFQSRRPNTSFCFLDIRSPGLGDTAMYLCATSLTSGAPRETQYFGPGTRLLVL.

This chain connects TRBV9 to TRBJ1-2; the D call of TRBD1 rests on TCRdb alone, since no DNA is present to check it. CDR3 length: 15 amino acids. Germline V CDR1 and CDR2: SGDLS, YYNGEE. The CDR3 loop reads CASSVVQPGAEGYTF.

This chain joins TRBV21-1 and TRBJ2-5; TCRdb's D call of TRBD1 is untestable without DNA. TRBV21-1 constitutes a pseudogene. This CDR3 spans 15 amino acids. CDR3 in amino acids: CASSKALATGETQYF.

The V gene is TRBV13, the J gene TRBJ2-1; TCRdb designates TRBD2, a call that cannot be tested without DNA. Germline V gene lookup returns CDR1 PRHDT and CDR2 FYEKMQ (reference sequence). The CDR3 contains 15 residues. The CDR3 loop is CASSSRTSGYNEQFF.

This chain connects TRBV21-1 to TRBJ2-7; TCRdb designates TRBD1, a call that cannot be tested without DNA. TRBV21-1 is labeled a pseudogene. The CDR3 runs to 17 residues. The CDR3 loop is CASSKAGWGRTSYEQYF.

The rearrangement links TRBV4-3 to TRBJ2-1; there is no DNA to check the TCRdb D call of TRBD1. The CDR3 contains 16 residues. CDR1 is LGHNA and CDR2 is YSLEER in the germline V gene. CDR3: CASSQDSGQGYKEQFF.

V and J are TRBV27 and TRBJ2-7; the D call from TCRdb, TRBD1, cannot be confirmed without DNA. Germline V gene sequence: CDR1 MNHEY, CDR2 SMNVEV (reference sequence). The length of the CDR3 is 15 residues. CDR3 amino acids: CASSWDGTEYYEQYF.

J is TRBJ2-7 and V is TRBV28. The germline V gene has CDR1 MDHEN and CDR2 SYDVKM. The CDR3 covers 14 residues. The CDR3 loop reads CASSLIESSYEQYF.

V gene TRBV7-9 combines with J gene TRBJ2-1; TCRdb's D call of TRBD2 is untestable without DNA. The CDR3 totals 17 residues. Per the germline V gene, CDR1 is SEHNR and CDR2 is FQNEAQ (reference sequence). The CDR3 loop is CASSSPRAGISYNEQFF. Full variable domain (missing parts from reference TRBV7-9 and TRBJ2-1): DTGVSQNPRHKITKRGQNVTFRCDPISEHNRLYWYRQTLGQGPEFLTYFQNEAQLEKSRLLSDRFSAERPKGSFSTLEIQRTEQGDSAMYLCASSSPRAGISYNEQFFGPGTRLTVL.

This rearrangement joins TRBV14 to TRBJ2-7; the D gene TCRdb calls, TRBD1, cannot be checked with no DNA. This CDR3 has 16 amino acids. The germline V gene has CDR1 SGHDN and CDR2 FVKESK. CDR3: CASSQATRTGHYEQYF.

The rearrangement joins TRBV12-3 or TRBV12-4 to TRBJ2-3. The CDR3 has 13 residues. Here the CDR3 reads CASSRSSTDTQYF.

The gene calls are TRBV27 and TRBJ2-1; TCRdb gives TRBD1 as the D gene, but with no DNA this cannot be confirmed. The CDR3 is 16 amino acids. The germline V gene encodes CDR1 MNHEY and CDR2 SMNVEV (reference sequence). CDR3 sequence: CASSLSGAESYNEQFF.

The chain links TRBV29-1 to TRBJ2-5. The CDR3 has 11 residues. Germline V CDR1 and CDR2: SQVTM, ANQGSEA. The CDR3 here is CSVEILETQYF.

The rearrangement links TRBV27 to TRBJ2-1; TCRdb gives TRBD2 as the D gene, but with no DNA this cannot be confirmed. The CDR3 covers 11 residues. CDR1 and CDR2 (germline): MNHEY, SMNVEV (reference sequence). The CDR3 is CASSLGEEQFF.

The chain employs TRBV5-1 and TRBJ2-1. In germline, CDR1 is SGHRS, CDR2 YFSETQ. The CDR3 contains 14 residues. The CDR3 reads CASSLELTNNEQFF.

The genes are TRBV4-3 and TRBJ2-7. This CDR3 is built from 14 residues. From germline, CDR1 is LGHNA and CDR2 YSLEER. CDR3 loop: CASSQGVRGSEQYF.

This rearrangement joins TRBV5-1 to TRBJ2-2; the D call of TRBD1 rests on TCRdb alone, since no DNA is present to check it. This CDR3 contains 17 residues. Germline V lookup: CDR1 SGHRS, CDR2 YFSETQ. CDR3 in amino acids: CASATGGGQENTGELFF.

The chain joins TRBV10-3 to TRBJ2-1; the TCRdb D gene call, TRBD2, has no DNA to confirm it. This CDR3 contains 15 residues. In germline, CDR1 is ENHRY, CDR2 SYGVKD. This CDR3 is CAISESGEGRLDQFF.

The CDR3 sequence is CSARDQGYEQYF. This chain joins TRBV20-1 and TRBJ2-7. CDR1 and CDR2 (germline): DFQATT, SNEGSKA (reference sequence). The CDR3 totals 12 residues.

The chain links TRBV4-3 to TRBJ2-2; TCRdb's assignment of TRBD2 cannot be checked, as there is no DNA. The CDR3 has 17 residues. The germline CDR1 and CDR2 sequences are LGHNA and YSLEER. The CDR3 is CASSQALAGGTTGELFF.

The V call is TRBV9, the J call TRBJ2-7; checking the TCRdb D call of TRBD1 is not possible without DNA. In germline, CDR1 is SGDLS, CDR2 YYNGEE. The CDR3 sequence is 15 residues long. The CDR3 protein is CASTSGGGATDEQYF.

This chain's CDR3 is CSARAVAGRYNEQFF. The V gene is TRBV20-1, the J gene TRBJ2-1; TCRdb lists TRBD1, though no DNA is available to test this call. The germline gives CDR1 DFQATT, CDR2 SNEGSKA (reference sequence). The length of the CDR3 is 15 residues.

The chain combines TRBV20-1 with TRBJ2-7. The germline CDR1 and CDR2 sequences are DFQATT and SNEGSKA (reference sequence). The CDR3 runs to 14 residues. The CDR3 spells CSASLVLGSYEQYF.

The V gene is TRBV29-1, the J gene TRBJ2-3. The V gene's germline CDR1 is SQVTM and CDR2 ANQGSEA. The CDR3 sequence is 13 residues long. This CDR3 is CSVEDRWTDTQYF.

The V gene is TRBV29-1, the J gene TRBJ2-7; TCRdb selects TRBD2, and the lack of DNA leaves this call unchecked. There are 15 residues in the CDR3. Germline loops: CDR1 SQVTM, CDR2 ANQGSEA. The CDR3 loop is CSASGLAGRPYEQYF.

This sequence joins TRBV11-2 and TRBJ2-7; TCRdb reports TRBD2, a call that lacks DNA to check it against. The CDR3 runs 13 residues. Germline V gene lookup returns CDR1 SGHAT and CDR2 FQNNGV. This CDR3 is CASSAHTAGEQYF.

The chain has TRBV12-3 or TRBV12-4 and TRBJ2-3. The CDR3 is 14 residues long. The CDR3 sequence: CASSPSASTDTQYF.